This TCR beta chain was sequenced during a study of T-cell memory formation after mild COVID-19 (dated by TCRdb to the early 2020s). Context from the whole study: TCR sequence clusters from the two donors were found to be largely donor specific. The cohort was made up of two young adult volunteers, one female and one male, who were previously healthy. In a couple of donors, T-cell clones that expanded and contracted after mild COVID-19 were tracked by sequencing TCRalpha and TCRbeta repertoires over time.

Ficoll-Paque density gradient centrifugation was the method used to isolate PBMCs. In the germline V gene (reference sequence), CDR1 corresponds to MNHEY and CDR2 to SMNVEV. From the cysteine up to the phenylalanine, the CDR3 has a length of 13 residues. Only CDR3 DNA is held: 39 bases, read in frame from base 1. The junction carries 12 bases between V and J, which are trimmed by 5 bases and 4 bases respectively. Sequenced on an Illumina NovaSeq 6000. Using 5'RACE with constant-segment primers, TCRalpha and TCRbeta cDNA libraries were constructed, with sample barcodes and unique molecular identifiers added in the process. RNA was extracted from every sample with Trizol reagent. The libraries were amplified in two PCR steps, and the second step added a second sample barcode and Illumina TruSeq adapters. The libraries were sequenced on an Illumina NovaSeq using 2 x 150 bp paired-end reads. The paper's data handling went like this. The reads were demultiplexed and collapsed into UMI-guided consensus sequences using migec v1.2.7. Using mixcr v2.1.11, UMI consensuses were aligned to TRA and TRB V and J templates and then assembled into clonotypes. Clonotypes were classified as expanded or contracted when called significant by both edgeR and NoisET, with noise models trained on biological replicates. For edgeR calls, the cutoffs were a false discovery rate-adjusted p below 0.01 and a log2 fold-change threshold of 1. As an exploratory analysis of dynamics, max-normalized trajectories of the 1000 most abundant clonotypes were examined by PCA with hierarchical clustering. The CD4 or CD8 phenotype of responding clones was assigned using the separately sequenced CD4+ and CD8+ repertoires. TCRdb's own reprocessing of the public reads used fastp at Q25 and MiXCR and kept productive beta chains. Each entry is one CDR3 protein sequence, shown with its most common DNA and genes. TCRdb assigned the V and J calls; the authors' analysis was not used. This sample has about 560,000 distinct CDR3 sequences in its table, and 15% to 20% of those were observed once. The top ten clonotypes cover approximately 8.1% of the sample.

The table lists this clonotype with a few counts. Its specific antigen is unknown. No qualities accompany the bases; no much larger clone lies one base away. The full study reports these points: Balanced CD4/CD8 phenotypes were observed for clones contracting from day 15 to 85, whereas a bias towards CD4+ was observed for a second wave of clones expanding from day 15 to 37. SARS-CoV-2 specificity of the second-wave clones peaking on day 37 was not confirmed. The study included only a couple of mild cases, and larger cohorts that include severe cases with pre-infection samples were judged to be necessary. Contracting CD4+ clones turned up mainly in the CM and EM memory subsets, whereas EMRA was where CD8+ clones were enriched. Some responding clones were detected in pre-infection memory, suggesting pre-existing cross-reactive memory T cells joined the SARS-CoV-2 response.

The sequenced sample was PBMCs or a T cell subset sorted from them (not recorded which). The sequence joins TRBV27 to TRBJ2-7; TRBD1 is possibly the D segment (6 matching bases). The sequence was collected from an adult woman who had mild COVID-19 (a few samples of this study predate the infection). The sample titles of this study are shuffled in the database, so cell type and time point are left out; the donor was told from shared clones. Here the CDR3 is given as CASSHRTDYEQYF. The nucleotide sequence is given as TGTGCCAGCAGTCATCGGACAGATTACGAGCAGTACTTC.